Sequencing of this TCR beta chain was carried out in a study of OX40 agonist ivuxolimab in advanced cancers. A word on this clone: Its antigen is as yet unknown.

Generated by immunoSEQ multiplex PCR, the TCRdb table keeps only in-frame clones and is missing some. Of under 100,000 clones in the sample, roughly four fifths were seen once. General study results and limits: Still undetermined is the antigen specificity of the expanded peripheral T cells.

The CDR3 runs to 17 residues. Germline lookup yields CDR1 KGHSH and CDR2 LQKENI. Germline trimming cut 0 bases from V and 2 bases from J; bases unmatched to any gene: 6. The chain recombines TRBV18 with TRBJ2-3, with TRBD2 matching over 9 bases. The TCR sequence derives from an adult with an advanced solid tumor such as melanoma, head and neck, liver or kidney cancer. The starting material was CD4+ or CD8+ T cells sorted from blood, obtained in a trial of the OX40 agonist ivuxolimab. In nucleotides, the CDR3 is TGTGCCAGCTCACCACCACGCCTAGCGGGGATCACAGATACGCAGTATTTT. This gives the protein CASSPPRLAGITDTQYF.